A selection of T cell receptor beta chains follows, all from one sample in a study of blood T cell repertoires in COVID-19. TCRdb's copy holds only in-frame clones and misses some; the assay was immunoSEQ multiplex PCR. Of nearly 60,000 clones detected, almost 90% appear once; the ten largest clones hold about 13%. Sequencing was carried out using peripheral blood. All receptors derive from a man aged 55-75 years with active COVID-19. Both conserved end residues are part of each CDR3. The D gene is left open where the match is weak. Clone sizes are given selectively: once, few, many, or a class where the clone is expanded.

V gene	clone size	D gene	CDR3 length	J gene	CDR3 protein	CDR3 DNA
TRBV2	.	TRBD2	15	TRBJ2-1	CASNDGLAGINEQFF	TGTGCCAGCAATGATGGACTAGCGGGAATCAATGAGCAGTTCTTC
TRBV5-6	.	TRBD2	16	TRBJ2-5	CASSLVGGTLQETQYF	TGTGCCAGCAGCTTGGTGGGAGGGACGCTCCAAGAGACCCAGTACTTC
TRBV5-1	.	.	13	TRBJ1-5	CASSLGGQQPQHF	TGCGCCAGCAGCTTGGGGGGGCAACAGCCCCAGCATTTT
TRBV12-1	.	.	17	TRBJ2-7	CASSFPGLAGGALEQYF	TGTGCCAGCAGCTTTCCGGGACTAGCGGGAGGAGCCCTCGAGCAGTACTTC
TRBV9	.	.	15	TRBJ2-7	CASSVAAAGSYEQYF	TGTGCCAGCAGCGTAGCTGCAGCGGGCTCCTACGAGCAGTACTTC
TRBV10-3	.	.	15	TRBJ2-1	CAISDPGQLHNEQFF	TGTGCCATCAGTGATCCGGGACAATTGCACAATGAGCAGTTCTTC
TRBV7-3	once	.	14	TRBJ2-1	CASSLRSRGAEQFF	TGTGCCAGCAGCTTAAGGTCGCGTGGGGCCGAGCAGTTCTTC
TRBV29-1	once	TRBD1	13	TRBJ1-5	CSARVRGDQPQHF	TGCAGCGCCCGAGTCAGGGGGGATCAGCCCCAGCATTTT
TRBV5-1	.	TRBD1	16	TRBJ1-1	CASSLGPRGKNTEAFF	TGCGCCAGCAGCTTGGGCCCCAGGGGGAAGAACACTGAAGCTTTCTTT
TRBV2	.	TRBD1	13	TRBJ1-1	CASRRDSQGEAFF	TGTGCCAGCAGGCGGGACAGCCAAGGAGAAGCTTTCTTT
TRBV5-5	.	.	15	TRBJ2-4	CASSGGWETKNIQYF	TGTGCCAGCAGCGGCGGGTGGGAAACCAAAAACATTCAGTACTTC
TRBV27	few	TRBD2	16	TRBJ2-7	CASSRTRLASFYEQYF	TGTGCCAGCAGTCGAACCCGACTAGCTTCATTCTACGAGCAGTACTTC
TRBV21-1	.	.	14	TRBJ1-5	CASSKGQRNQPQHF	TGTGCCAGCAGCAAGGGACAGAGAAATCAGCCCCAGCATTTT
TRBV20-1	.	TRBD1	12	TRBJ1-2	CSASWDSHGYTF	TGCAGTGCTAGTTGGGACAGCCATGGCTACACCTTC
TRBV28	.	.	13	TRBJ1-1	CASSSTPLPEAFF	TGTGCCAGCAGCTCTACCCCCCTACCTGAAGCTTTCTTT
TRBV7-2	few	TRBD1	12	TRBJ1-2	CASSPSGTVSTF	TGTGCCAGCAGCCCATCCGGGACAGTGAGCACCTTC
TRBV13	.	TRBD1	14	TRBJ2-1	CASSTGQGAVEQFF	TGTGCCAGCAGCACGGGACAGGGCGCAGTCGAGCAGTTCTTC
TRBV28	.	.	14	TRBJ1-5	CASSRAGGGQPQHF	TGTGCCAGCAGTCGCGCGGGGGGTGGTCAGCCCCAGCATTTT
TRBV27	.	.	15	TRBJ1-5	CASRPIGGAEQPQHF	TGTGCCAGCAGGCCAATCGGGGGGGCCGAACAGCCCCAGCATTTT
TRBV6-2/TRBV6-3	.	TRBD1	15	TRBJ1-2	CASSSQGRNGYGYTF	TGTGCCAGCAGTTCACAGGGGCGAAACGGCTATGGCTACACCTTC
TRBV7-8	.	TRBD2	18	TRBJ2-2	CASTQLVTSGRGNGELFF	TGTGCCAGCACCCAATTAGTAACTAGCGGGAGGGGTAACGGGGAGCTGTTTTTT
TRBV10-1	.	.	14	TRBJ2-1	CASSESPLGVGQFF	TGCGCCAGCAGTGAGAGTCCCCTCGGAGTTGGGCAGTTCTTC
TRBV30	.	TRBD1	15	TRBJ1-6	CAWSAGPGQGSFFHF	TGTGCCTGGAGTGCGGGACCGGGACAGGGTAGTTTTTTCCACTTT
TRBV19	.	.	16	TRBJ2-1	CASSAQTGTSYNEQFF	TGTGCCAGTAGTGCCCAAACCGGGACTTCCTACAATGAGCAGTTCTTC
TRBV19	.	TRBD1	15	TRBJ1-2	CASSKQGASNYGYTF	TGTGCCAGTAGCAAACAGGGGGCGTCAAACTATGGCTACACCTTC
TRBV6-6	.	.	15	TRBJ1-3	CASSYVRGSGNTIYF	TGTGCCAGCAGTTACGTTAGGGGCTCTGGAAACACCATATATTTT
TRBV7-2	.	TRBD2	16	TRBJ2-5	CASSLLGLAGQETQYF	TGTGCCAGCAGCCTACTTGGACTAGCGGGGCAAGAGACCCAGTACTTC
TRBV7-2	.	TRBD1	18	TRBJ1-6	CASSQDRALRSYNSPLHF	TGTGCCAGCAGCCAGGACAGGGCTCTAAGGTCCTATAATTCACCCCTCCACTTT
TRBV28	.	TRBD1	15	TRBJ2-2	CASSFRTGYTGELFF	TGTGCCAGCAGTTTCCGGACAGGATACACCGGGGAGCTGTTTTTT
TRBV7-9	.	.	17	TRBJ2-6	CASSAEPFLSGANVLTF	TGTGCCAGCAGCGCAGAACCTTTCCTCTCTGGGGCCAACGTCCTGACTTTC
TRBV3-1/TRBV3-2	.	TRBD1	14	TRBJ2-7	CASSQGTGRNEQYF	TGTGCCAGCAGCCAAGGGACAGGGAGAAACGAGCAGTACTTC
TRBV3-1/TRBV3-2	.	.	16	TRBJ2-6	CASSQLSGSGANVLTF	TGTGCCAGCAGCCAACTTTCAGGGTCTGGGGCCAACGTCCTGACTTTC
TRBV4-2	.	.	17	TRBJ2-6	CASSQEVSRFGANVLTF	TGTGCCAGCAGCCAAGAGGTTAGTCGCTTTGGGGCCAACGTCCTGACTTTC
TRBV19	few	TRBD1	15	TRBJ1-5	CASDDRGHSNQPQHF	TGTGCCAGTGATGACAGGGGGCATAGCAATCAGCCCCAGCATTTT
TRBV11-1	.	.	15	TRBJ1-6	CASSDGIRRNSPLHF	TGTGCCAGCAGCGACGGGATCCGGCGCAATTCACCCCTCCACTTT
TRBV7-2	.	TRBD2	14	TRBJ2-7	CASRTGTSGYEQYF	TGTGCCAGCAGAACCGGGACTAGCGGATACGAGCAGTACTTC
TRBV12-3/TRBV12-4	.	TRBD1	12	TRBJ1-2	CASSRGTVGYTF	TGTGCCAGCAGTCGCGGGACAGTTGGCTACACCTTC
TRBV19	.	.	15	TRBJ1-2	CASSIGAVGYYGYTF	TGTGCCAGTAGTATAGGGGCAGTAGGATACTATGGCTACACCTTC
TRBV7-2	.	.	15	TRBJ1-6	CASRLGGVGNSPLHF	TGTGCCAGCAGGCTAGGGGGTGTAGGCAATTCACCCCTCCACTTT
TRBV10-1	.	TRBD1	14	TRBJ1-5	CASRRQGGDQPQHF	TGCGCCAGCAGGAGACAGGGGGGGGATCAGCCCCAGCATTTT
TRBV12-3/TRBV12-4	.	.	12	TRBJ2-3	CASKGAGDTQYF	TGTGCCAGCAAGGGCGCGGGGGATACGCAGTATTTT
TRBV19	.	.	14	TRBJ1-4	CASSPAGTNEKLFF	TGTGCCAGTAGTCCGGCAGGAACTAATGAAAAACTGTTTTTT
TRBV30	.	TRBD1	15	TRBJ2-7	CAWRGDRGLRNEQYF	TGTGCCTGGAGAGGGGACAGGGGGCTAAGGAACGAGCAGTACTTC
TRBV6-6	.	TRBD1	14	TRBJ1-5	CASRYTGAPQPQHF	TGTGCCAGCAGGTACACAGGGGCCCCTCAGCCCCAGCATTTT
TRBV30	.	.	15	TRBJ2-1	CACSLASKINDEQFF	TGTGCCTGTAGTCTGGCCTCAAAGATTAACGATGAGCAGTTCTTC
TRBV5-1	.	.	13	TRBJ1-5	CASSRDRNQPQHF	TGCGCCAGCAGCCGCGACAGAAATCAGCCCCAGCATTTT
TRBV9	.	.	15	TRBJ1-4	CASSAADRINEKLFF	TGTGCCAGCAGCGCCGCCGACAGAATTAATGAAAAACTGTTTTTT
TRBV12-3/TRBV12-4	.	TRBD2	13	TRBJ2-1	CAILSPGLAEQFF	TGTGCCATCCTAAGCCCGGGACTAGCGGAGCAGTTCTTC
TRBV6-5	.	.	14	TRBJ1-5	CASRPGGKVQPQHF	TGTGCCAGCAGACCCGGGGGGAAGGTTCAGCCCCAGCATTTT